The 12 T cell receptor beta chains in this list originate from one sample, sequenced in a study of T cell repertoires in cytomegalovirus infection. A single record per CDR3 protein comes from TCRdb applying MiXCR to the reads. Of roughly 100,000 distinct CDR3 sequences listed, approximately 15% were seen once; the top ten hold about 8.8%. Material for sequencing was PBMCs. The receptors were gathered from a human donor in good health (CMV status not recorded). Some clones in this sample may be carry-over from other donors' samples.

V and J are TRBV7-6 and TRBJ2-6, with TRBD2 matching 7 bases. This CDR3 contains 16 residues. Germline CDR1 SGHVS, CDR2 FNYEAQ. Germline trimming cut 0 bases from V and 4 bases from J; bases unmatched to any gene: 3. CDR3 residues: CASSLARGGGANVLTF. CDR3 coding DNA: TGTGCCAGCAGCTTAGCTCGGGGAGGGGGGGCCAACGTCCTGACTTTC.

This clonotype was counted ten times or more. This chain joins TRBV7-3 and TRBJ2-7; 10 nucleotides line up with TRBD2. V gave up 5 bases and J gave up 0 bases; unmatched junction bases: 4. Germline loops: CDR1 SGHTA, CDR2 FQGTGA. The CDR3 spans 15 residues. This CDR3 reads CASSPASGSSYEQYF. The CDR3 DNA sequence: TGTGCCAGCAGCCCCGCTAGCGGGAGCTCCTACGAGCAGTACTTC. The full variable domain, with the rest looked up from reference TRBV7-3 and TRBJ2-7, is GAGVSQTPSNKVTEKGKYVELRCDPISGHTALYWYRQSLGQGPEFLIYFQGTGAADDSGLPNDRFFAVRPEGSVSTLKIQRTERGDSAVYLCASSPASGSSYEQYFGPGTRLTVT.

This clonotype was counted only a few times. The chain uses TRBV2 and TRBJ2-4; D is unresolved. The V and J ends lost 5 bases and 3 bases respectively, with 14 bases between them. CDR1 and CDR2 from the germline V gene are SNHLY and FYNNEI. The CDR3 has 15 amino acids. CDR3 sequence: CASSSELVFKNIQYF. For the CDR3, the DNA is TGTGCCAGCAGTTCGGAGCTAGTCTTCAAAAACATTCAGTACTTC.

This clonotype was seen ten or more times. The CDR3 loop reads CASSLRYAPGEETQYF. CDR3 DNA sequence: TGTGCCAGCAGCTTAAGATACGCGCCCGGAGAAGAGACCCAGTACTTC. This chain uses TRBV7-6 with TRBJ2-5; D is undetermined. This CDR3 spans 16 amino acids. V was pared by 2 bases and J by 3 bases, with 16 bases between. Germline V gives CDR1 SGHVS, CDR2 FNYEAQ.

At least ten counts were recorded for this clonotype. V usage is TRBV7-8 and J usage is TRBJ2-5; 7 bases agree with TRBD1. The CDR3 has 14 residues. The V and J ends lost 1 base and 6 bases, in that order; junction bases with no gene match: 5. Germline V CDR1 and CDR2: SGHVS, FQNEAQ. This chain's CDR3 is CASSLVSGGKTQYF. The CDR3 nucleotides are TGTGCCAGCAGCTTAGTGTCAGGGGGAAAGACCCAGTACTTC.

In this sample, this clonotype turned up a few times. The rearrangement links TRBV19 to TRBJ1-5; 9 bases line up with TRBD1. CDR3 length equals 15 residues. V shed 4 bases, J shed 8 bases, and the junction held 9 bases outside the gene matches. CDR1 is LNHDA and CDR2 is SQIVND in the germline V gene (reference sequence). In DNA form, the CDR3 reads TGTGCCAGTAGTACGACCAACAGGGGGCTAGAGCCCCAGCATTTT. It specifies CASSTTNRGLEPQHF.

About this clonotype itself: This may stem from a read error, because a much larger clone lies one nucleotide away. Because the CDR3's place on the DNA is in doubt, the DNA is left out and the CDR3 is given as listed by TCRdb. The chain employs TRBV12-3 or TRBV12-4 and TRBJ1-1; the listed D gene, TRBD1, was not tested against the DNA. With termini counted, the CDR3 has 15 amino acids. CDR3: CASNFGTGAHTEASF.

This clonotype was found many times. The CDR3 sequence is CASSQGQGRRLVYGYTF. The DNA for the CDR3 is TGTGCCAGCAGTCAGGGACAGGGGAGACGTCTGGTCTATGGCTACACCTTC. V is TRBV7-2 and J is TRBJ1-2, with 10 bases matching TRBD1. Germline-derived CDR1 and CDR2 are SGHTA and FQGNSA. CDR3 length equals 17 residues. Trimming took 6 bases from V and 4 from J; bases not matched to a gene: 14.

In its sample, this clonotype was seen a few times. The gene calls are TRBV7-9 and TRBJ2-5, with D perhaps TRBD2 (5 bases). CDR1 and CDR2 (germline): SEHNR, FQNEAQ (reference sequence). The CDR3 is 15 residues long. V was trimmed by 3 bases and J by 4 bases, leaving 15 bases between them. The CDR3 region has the DNA TGTGCCAGCAGCTTTCTTCTGAGGGCAGGAGAGACCCAGTACTTC. Its protein product is CASSFLLRAGETQYF. Full variable domain (missing parts from reference TRBV7-9 and TRBJ2-5): DTGVSQNPRHKITKRGQNVTFRCDPISEHNRLYWYRQTLGQGPEFLTYFQNEAQLEKSRLLSDRFSAERPKGSFSTLEIQRTEQGDSAMYLCASSFLLRAGETQYFGPGTRLLVL.

Ten or more counts support this clonotype. The CDR3 here is CASSSSRGGANVLTF. The CDR3 DNA reads as TGTGCCAGCAGTTCGTCTCGGGGTGGGGCCAACGTCCTGACTTTC. The rearrangement joins TRBV12-3 or TRBV12-4 to TRBJ2-6; D is perhaps TRBD2 (5 bases). This CDR3 spans 15 amino acids. The V end was cut by 4 bases, the J end by 3 bases, with 10 bases between.

The chain recombines TRBV14 with TRBJ1-5; 9 positions match TRBD1. The CDR3 is 13 amino acids. The germline V gene encodes CDR1 SGHDN and CDR2 FVKESK. The trim removed 1 base at V and 10 bases at J, leaving 2 bases unmatched. The CDR3 sequence: CASSQATGGPQHF. In DNA form, the CDR3 reads TGTGCCAGCAGCCAAGCAACAGGGGGCCCCCAGCATTTT.

There are many counts of this clonotype. The rearrangement joins TRBV7-8 to TRBJ2-7, with 11 bases identical to TRBD1. CDR3 length: 16 residues. V shed 7 bases, J shed 4 bases, and the junction held 12 bases outside the gene matches. The V gene's germline CDR1 is SGHVS and CDR2 FQNEAQ. In DNA, the CDR3 is TGTGCCAGCATGAGTTGGGCGGGACAGGGGGGGTACGAGCAGTACTTC. It yields the protein CASMSWAGQGGYEQYF. Full variable domain (remainder filled in from reference TRBV7-8 and TRBJ2-7): GAGVSQSPRYKVAKRGQDVALRCDPISGHVSLFWYQQALGQGPEFLTYFQNEAQLDKSGLPSDRFFAERPEGSVSTLKIQRTQQEDSAVYLCASMSWAGQGGYEQYFGPGTRLTVT.